There are many counts of the clone carrying this T cell receptor beta chain. Ineligible for inclusion were patients with other autoimmune diseases, uncontrolled infections, pregnancy or lactation. V dropped 4 bases and J dropped 5 bases, with 9 bases sitting between them. The CDR3 runs 12 residues. The source of the sample is a study of Graves' ophthalmopathy and Graves' hyperthyroidism. Using RNA transcripts, the TCR beta CDR3 regions were amplified. HTBI primers were employed in first-round RT-PCR, then a second-round multiplex PCR followed. TCRdb passed the multiplex PCR reads through MiXCR, listing each CDR3 protein once. The repertoire holds 900,000 to 1,200,000 distinct CDR3 sequences, about 38% seen once, with roughly 11% in the top ten.

This TCR derives from an adult man with Graves' hyperthyroidism. The chain couples TRBV12-3 or TRBV12-4 to TRBJ2-7; unclear D gene. Sequencing was done on a sample of peripheral blood or thyroid tissue (not recorded which). The CDR3 nucleotides read TGTGCCAGCAGTTACAGCTCGAACGAGCAGTACTTC. Translated: CASSYSSNEQYF.